This is a list of T cell receptor beta chains from one sample in a study of T cells in Graves' hyperthyroidism and ophthalmopathy. TCRdb ran MiXCR on the multiplex PCR reads and lists one entry per CDR3 protein. The table shows about 600,000 distinct CDR3 sequences, with 16% occurring only once. Sequenced material: blood. The source of these receptors is a woman between 35 and 50 years old with Graves' ophthalmopathy. The CDR3 runs from the conserved cysteine through the conserved F or W. A D gene is named only where the DNA matches it firmly. A row's size may be missing; if present it is once, few, many or a size class.

clone size: many
D gene: -
J gene: TRBJ1-5
V gene: TRBV2
CDR3 DNA: TGTGCCAGCAGTGCCGGACGGGATCATCAGCCCCAGCATTTT
CDR3 protein: CASSAGRDHQPQHF

clone size: many
D gene: -
J gene: TRBJ2-1
V gene: TRBV28
CDR3 DNA: TGTGCCAGCCGAAGGCAGGGATCAAACAATGAGCAGTTCTTC
CDR3 protein: CASRRQGSNNEQFF

clone size: many
D gene: -
J gene: TRBJ2-7
V gene: TRBV11-2
CDR3 DNA: TGTGCCAGCAGCCAGACTAGTGGCGGGGGCGGCTACGAGCAGTACTTC
CDR3 protein: CASSQTSGGGGYEQYF

clone size: many
D gene: -
J gene: TRBJ1-2
V gene: TRBV10-3
CDR3 DNA: TGTGCCATCAGTGAGTCACCGGGGGATGGCTACACCTTC
CDR3 protein: CAISESPGDGYTF

clone size: many
D gene: -
J gene: TRBJ1-4
V gene: TRBV28
CDR3 DNA: TGTGCCAGCAGTTTATCCTGGACTGCAGGACTAGGCGGCACCACTAATGAAAAACTGTTTTTT
CDR3 protein: CASSLSWTAGLGGTTNEKLFF

clone size: few
D gene: TRBD1
J gene: TRBJ2-3
V gene: TRBV29-1
CDR3 DNA: TGCAGCGTTGTCCCGACAGGGGGTAGCACAGATACGCAGTATTTT
CDR3 protein: CSVVPTGGSTDTQYF

clone size: -
D gene: -
J gene: TRBJ1-3
V gene: TRBV12-3/TRBV12-4
CDR3 DNA: TGTGCCAGCAGTTTATCCGACGGCTCTGGAAACACCATATATTTT
CDR3 protein: CASSLSDGSGNTIYF

clone size: many
D gene: -
J gene: TRBJ2-1
V gene: TRBV29-1
CDR3 DNA: TGCAGCGTTGATCCCAGCGGTTCCTACAATGAGCAGTTCTTC
CDR3 protein: CSVDPSGSYNEQFF

clone size: few
D gene: -
J gene: TRBJ1-5
V gene: TRBV6-5
CDR3 DNA: TGTGCCAGCAGTTGGGCCACTAATACGGGGCCCCAGCATTTT
CDR3 protein: CASSWATNTGPQHF

clone size: many
D gene: -
J gene: TRBJ1-2
V gene: TRBV6-1
CDR3 DNA: TGTGCCAGCAGGCAGGGGAGATCGGGGTCTCGTGGCTACACCTTC
CDR3 protein: CASRQGRSGSRGYTF

clone size: many
D gene: -
J gene: TRBJ2-1
V gene: TRBV5-1
CDR3 DNA: TGCGCCAGCAGCCGCGGCTGGGGGGAAAATGAGCAGTTCTTC
CDR3 protein: CASSRGWGENEQFF

clone size: many
D gene: -
J gene: TRBJ2-7
V gene: TRBV20-1
CDR3 DNA: TGCAGTGCTAGAGCCGGATTGGGCCCGTCCTACGAGCAGTACTTC
CDR3 protein: CSARAGLGPSYEQYF

clone size: -
D gene: -
J gene: TRBJ1-2
V gene: TRBV29-1
CDR3 DNA: TGCAGCGTTGTTGACAGCGACTATGGCTACACCTTC
CDR3 protein: CSVVDSDYGYTF

clone size: many
D gene: TRBD2
J gene: TRBJ2-7
V gene: TRBV2
CDR3 DNA: TGTGCCAGCAGTGAAAGAGGGACTAGCAGCTACGAGCAGTACTTC
CDR3 protein: CASSERGTSSYEQYF

clone size: many
D gene: -
J gene: TRBJ2-1
V gene: TRBV11-3
CDR3 DNA: TGTGCCAGCAGCTTAGAACACGTTTTCAATGAGCAGTTCTTC
CDR3 protein: CASSLEHVFNEQFF

clone size: few
D gene: -
J gene: TRBJ1-6
V gene: TRBV7-8
CDR3 DNA: TGTGCCAGCAGCTTGCCGGCTTTGGGGGATAATTCACCCCTCCACTTT
CDR3 protein: CASSLPALGDNSPLHF

clone size: few
D gene: -
J gene: TRBJ2-1
V gene: TRBV6-1
CDR3 DNA: TGTGCCAGCACCCGAACTGACTCATATCTGCAGTTCTTC
CDR3 protein: CASTRTDSYLQFF

clone size: few
D gene: TRBD1
J gene: TRBJ2-2
V gene: TRBV6-2/TRBV6-3
CDR3 DNA: TGTGCCAGCAGAACCGGGACAGGGGGGGGCACCGGGGAGCTGTTTTTT
CDR3 protein: CASRTGTGGGTGELFF

clone size: few
D gene: -
J gene: TRBJ1-6
V gene: TRBV3-1
CDR3 DNA: TGTGCCAGCAGTCCTTACCCCGGGGTTAGGAATTCACCCCTCCACTTT
CDR3 protein: CASSPYPGVRNSPLHF

clone size: many
D gene: TRBD1
J gene: TRBJ1-5
V gene: TRBV28
CDR3 DNA: TGTGCCAGCAGTTTATCCGGGACAGGGCTCAATCAGCCCCAGCATTTT
CDR3 protein: CASSLSGTGLNQPQHF

clone size: many
D gene: -
J gene: TRBJ2-3
V gene: TRBV28
CDR3 DNA: TGTGCCAGCAGTTTGGGGAGGAGGGGCACAGATACGCAGTATTTT
CDR3 protein: CASSLGRRGTDTQYF

clone size: -
D gene: -
J gene: TRBJ1-2
V gene: TRBV27
CDR3 DNA: TGTGCCAGCAGAAAGACGGATAACTATGGCTACACCTTC
CDR3 protein: CASRKTDNYGYTF

clone size: few
D gene: -
J gene: TRBJ1-2
V gene: TRBV9
CDR3 DNA: TGTGCCAGCAACGTAGGTCCATCGCGGGGCTACACCTTC
CDR3 protein: CASNVGPSRGYTF

clone size: few
D gene: TRBD2
J gene: TRBJ2-3
V gene: TRBV29-1
CDR3 DNA: TGCAGCGTTGTGGTGGGTAGCGGGGGGCCTACTAGCACAGATACGCAGTATTTT
CDR3 protein: CSVVVGSGGPTSTDTQYF

clone size: -
D gene: TRBD1
J gene: TRBJ1-1
V gene: TRBV12-3/TRBV12-4
CDR3 DNA: TGTGCCAGCAGTGTCACAGGGGAGAACGCTGAAGCTTTCTTT
CDR3 protein: CASSVTGENAEAFF

clone size: few
D gene: -
J gene: TRBJ1-6
V gene: TRBV7-2
CDR3 DNA: TGTGCCAGCAGCTTAGCAGGGGGGCCCGGGAGTGGTTCACCCCTCCACTTT
CDR3 protein: CASSLAGGPGSGSPLHF

clone size: few
D gene: -
J gene: TRBJ2-7
V gene: TRBV4-2
CDR3 DNA: TGTGCCAGCAGCCATACAGATTCCTACGAGCAGTACTTC
CDR3 protein: CASSHTDSYEQYF

clone size: many
D gene: -
J gene: TRBJ2-3
V gene: TRBV5-1
CDR3 DNA: TGCGCCAGCAGCTTGCCCACAGATACGCAGTATTTT
CDR3 protein: CASSLPTDTQYF

clone size: many
D gene: -
J gene: TRBJ2-2
V gene: TRBV18
CDR3 DNA: TGTGCCAGCTCACCTGCAGGGGCCCGGACCGGGGAGCTGTTTTTT
CDR3 protein: CASSPAGARTGELFF

clone size: -
D gene: -
J gene: TRBJ1-2
V gene: TRBV4-1
CDR3 DNA: TGCGCCAGCAGCCAAGATGGGAGGTACGGCTATGGCTACACCTTC
CDR3 protein: CASSQDGRYGYGYTF

clone size: many
D gene: -
J gene: TRBJ2-3
V gene: TRBV11-2
CDR3 DNA: TGTGCCAGCAGCCCATATCGAGTCACAGATACGCAGTATTTT
CDR3 protein: CASSPYRVTDTQYF

clone size: once
D gene: -
J gene: TRBJ1-3
V gene: TRBV7-2
CDR3 DNA: TGTGCCAGCAGCTTTCACAGGATCTCTGGAAACACCATATATTTT
CDR3 protein: CASSFHRISGNTIYF

clone size: -
D gene: TRBD1
J gene: TRBJ1-4
V gene: TRBV3-1
CDR3 DNA: TGTGCCAGCAGCCCGGACAGGGCTGGAAAACTGGTTTTT
CDR3 protein: CASSPDRAGKLVF

clone size: -
D gene: -
J gene: TRBJ2-7
V gene: TRBV5-1
CDR3 DNA: TGCGCCAGCAGCTTGGCAGGGACCTTTACCTACGAGCAGTACTTC
CDR3 protein: CASSLAGTFTYEQYF

clone size: -
D gene: TRBD2
J gene: TRBJ2-7
V gene: TRBV7-9
CDR3 DNA: TGTGCCATCAGCTTAGGGAGCGGGAACCCCTACGAGCAGTACTTC
CDR3 protein: CAISLGSGNPYEQYF

clone size: many
D gene: -
J gene: TRBJ2-7
V gene: TRBV28
CDR3 DNA: TGTGCCAGCAGAAATCCGGGCCATGCCTACGAGCAGTACTTC
CDR3 protein: CASRNPGHAYEQYF

clone size: -
D gene: -
J gene: TRBJ1-1
V gene: TRBV2
CDR3 DNA: TGTGCCTGCAGTGAACGTCATCGGAGGAGGATCGAGAACACTGAAGCTTTCTTT
CDR3 protein: CACSERHRRRIENTEAFF

clone size: -
D gene: -
J gene: TRBJ2-3
V gene: TRBV5-5
CDR3 DNA: TGTGCCAGCAGCCCGATCTACACAGATACGCAGTATTTT
CDR3 protein: CASSPIYTDTQYF

clone size: many
D gene: -
J gene: TRBJ2-7
V gene: TRBV24-1
CDR3 DNA: TGTGCCACCAGTGACGCCGGTACGGGGAAGGACGAGCAGTACTTC
CDR3 protein: CATSDAGTGKDEQYF

clone size: -
D gene: -
J gene: TRBJ2-7
V gene: TRBV25-1
CDR3 DNA: TGTGCCAGCAGTGAATACGAGAGCTCCTACGAGCAGTACTTC
CDR3 protein: CASSEYESSYEQYF

clone size: -
D gene: TRBD1
J gene: TRBJ2-1
V gene: TRBV5-1
CDR3 DNA: TGCGCCAGCAGGTCCACAGGGGGGATCGGATATGAGCAGTTCTTC
CDR3 protein: CASRSTGGIGYEQFF

clone size: many
D gene: -
J gene: TRBJ1-1
V gene: TRBV2
CDR3 DNA: TGTGCCAGCAGTCCTAACGGGGGGACGAACACTGAAGCTTTCTTT
CDR3 protein: CASSPNGGTNTEAFF